The rows below give T cell receptor beta chains drawn from one sample of a study of shared clonotypes between healthy human individuals. Assay used: immunoSEQ multiplex PCR; TCRdb lists only in-frame clones, some missing. This table holds about 450,000 clones, about 85% found once. The sample was PBMCs. The receptors were gathered from a woman aged 40 to 55 in good health. Some clones in this sample may be carry-over from other donors' samples. Each CDR3 is given with its conserved first and last residue. Fields, in order: D gene, clone size, J gene, V gene, CDR3 protein, CDR3 DNA. The D gene is left open where the match is weak. Clone size, where shown, is once, few, many, or a class for clones that have expanded.

>.|.|TRBJ1-5|TRBV19
CASSIDRGGDLSNQPQHF
TGTGCCAGTAGTATAGATCGGGGAGGGGACCTGAGCAATCAGCCCCAGCATTTT
>.|.|TRBJ2-1|TRBV7-3
CASSLESSSYNEQFF
TGTGCCAGCAGCTTAGAGTCCAGCTCCTACAATGAGCAGTTCTTC
>TRBD1|.|TRBJ2-7|TRBV27
CASSLSGGHYEQYF
TGTGCCAGCAGTTTATCAGGGGGCCATTACGAGCAGTACTTC
>.|.|TRBJ2-7|TRBV5-1
CASSLDTGLSYEQYF
TGCGCCAGCAGCTTGGATACGGGACTGAGCTACGAGCAGTACTTC
>.|few|TRBJ1-3|TRBV7-9
CASSSSRQSSGNTIYF
TGTGCCAGCAGCTCCTCCAGACAGAGCTCTGGAAACACCATATATTTT
>.|few|TRBJ1-2|TRBV7-2
CASSTQGFGGYTF
TGTGCCAGCAGCACACAGGGTTTCGGTGGCTACACCTTC
>TRBD1|.|TRBJ1-4|TRBV28
CASSFPGQGGEKLFF
TGTGCCAGCAGTTTCCCGGGACAGGGGGGTGAAAAACTGTTTTTT
>.|.|TRBJ2-2|TRBV2
CASSRIADTGELFF
TGTGCCAGCAGTAGGATAGCGGACACCGGGGAGCTGTTTTTT
>.|.|TRBJ2-5|TRBV2
CASSGSSGAQYF
TGTGCCAGCAGTGGGAGTTCGGGGGCCCAGTACTTC
>TRBD2|.|TRBJ2-2|TRBV30
CAWTSGVNTGELFF
TGTGCCTGGACTAGCGGAGTGAACACCGGGGAGCTGTTTTTT
>TRBD1|.|TRBJ2-5|TRBV19
CASSIIRGQGETQYF
TGTGCCAGTAGTATTATCCGCGGACAGGGAGAGACCCAGTACTTC
>.|.|TRBJ2-3|TRBV5-8
CASSFFRGADTQYF
TGTGCCAGCAGCTTTTTTAGAGGTGCAGATACGCAGTATTTT
>.|.|TRBJ2-5|TRBV4-1
CASSRPQETQYF
TGCGCCAGCAGCCGACCACAAGAGACCCAGTACTTC
>.|.|TRBJ2-5|TRBV14
CASSLAAQETQYF
TGTGCCAGCAGCCTAGCGGCACAAGAGACCCAGTACTTC
>.|.|TRBJ1-4|TRBV5-4
CASSRSGRDEKLFF
TGTGCCAGCAGCCGTTCCGGGAGGGATGAAAAACTGTTTTTT
>.|.|TRBJ1-4|TRBV29-1
CSARLNEEKLFF
TGCAGCGCCCGATTGAATGAGGAAAAACTGTTTTTT
>.|.|TRBJ2-2|TRBV7-9
CASSTKNTGELFF
TGTGCCAGCAGCACCAAGAACACCGGGGAGCTGTTTTTT
>.|.|TRBJ2-3|TRBV7-3
CASSFGRITDTQYF
TGTGCCAGCAGCTTTGGGAGGATCACAGATACGCAGTATTTT
>.|.|TRBJ1-1|TRBV6-1
CASRGPNTEAFF
TGTGCCAGCAGGGGGCCTAACACTGAAGCTTTCTTT
>.|.|TRBJ1-5|TRBV11-2
CASSPDRNQPQHF
TGTGCCAGCAGCCCCGACAGAAATCAGCCCCAGCATTTT
>.|few|TRBJ1-1|TRBV9
CASSVATGTEAFF
TGTGCCAGCAGCGTAGCTACAGGTACTGAAGCTTTCTTT
>TRBD2|.|TRBJ2-3|TRBV7-3
CASSLRLAGVDTQYF
TGTGCCAGCAGCTTAAGACTAGCGGGGGTAGATACGCAGTATTTT
>.|once|TRBJ2-7|TRBV19
CASSLRVPSYEQYF
TGTGCCAGTAGTTTACGTGTTCCCTCGTACGAGCAGTACTTC
>TRBD1|.|TRBJ1-1|TRBV19
CASRKGDRRTEAFF
TGTGCCAGTAGGAAAGGGGACAGGAGGACTGAAGCTTTCTTT
>TRBD1|.|TRBJ1-2|TRBV11-3
CASSSAGGAGGYTF
TGTGCCAGCAGCTCCGCAGGGGGTGCGGGAGGCTACACCTTC
>.|.|TRBJ2-7|TRBV18
CASSPGTNGYEQYF
TGTGCCAGCTCACCCGGGACCAACGGGTACGAGCAGTACTTC
>.|once|TRBJ2-5|TRBV11-2
CASSLEREETQYF
TGTGCCAGCAGCTTAGAAAGGGAAGAGACCCAGTACTTC
>.|once|TRBJ1-5|TRBV27
CASSRSNQPQHF
TGTGCCAGCAGTCGCAGCAATCAGCCCCAGCATTTT
>.|.|TRBJ2-7|TRBV4-3
CASSQTSQPYDEQYF
TGCGCCAGCAGCCAAACGTCTCAGCCCTATGACGAGCAGTACTTC
>TRBD1|.|TRBJ2-7|TRBV6-5
CASSRDSLDPYEQYF
TGTGCCAGCAGTCGGGACAGCCTCGACCCCTACGAGCAGTACTTC
>.|.|TRBJ2-1|TRBV2
CASSERDRGVDEQFF
TGTGCCAGCAGTGAAAGGGATAGGGGTGTCGATGAGCAGTTCTTC
>.|.|TRBJ1-3|TRBV6-5
CASRPGTLKEYTIYF
TGTGCCAGCAGGCCGGGGACTCTTAAAGAATACACCATATATTTT
>.|.|TRBJ2-7|TRBV7-9
CASSMDSFLDEQYF
TGTGCCAGCAGCATGGACAGCTTCCTGGACGAGCAGTACTTC
>.|.|TRBJ2-1|TRBV7-8
CASRLGGGNEQFF
TGTGCCAGCAGGTTAGGGGGGGGCAATGAGCAGTTCTTC
>.|.|TRBJ2-2|TRBV9
CASSGDSASGELFF
TGTGCCAGCAGCGGCGACTCGGCTTCGGGGGAGCTGTTTTTT
>TRBD2|.|TRBJ2-1|TRBV7-2
CASSSISGSPVYNEQFF
TGTGCCAGCAGCTCTATTAGCGGGAGTCCTGTCTACAATGAGCAGTTCTTC
>.|.|TRBJ2-7|TRBV19
CASSTLPGSPSYEQYF
TGTGCCAGTAGTACCCTACCTGGCAGTCCGAGCTACGAGCAGTACTTC